This T cell receptor beta chain was retrieved from a study of blood T cell repertoires in COVID-19. Turning to the study itself: The origin of the acute and convalescent COVID-19 samples was the United States, Italy and Spain. From T cells, B-cell-depleted T cells, or PBMCs came the material, which was cDNA or gDNA.

The germline V gene encodes CDR1 LGHDT and CDR2 YNNKEL (reference sequence). The V and J ends lost 5 bases and 1 base respectively, with 11 bases between them. The CDR3 contains 14 residues. Authors' analysis steps: Reference gene primer amplification yielded estimated nucleated cell counts. Generated by immunoSEQ multiplex PCR, the TCRdb table keeps only in-frame clones and is missing some. The DNA was the basis for D and trimming; V, J and clone size are from that table. The sample records more than 200,000 clones, around 82% being singletons. The gene calls are TRBV3-1 (or the pseudogene TRBV3-2) and TRBJ1-1, with a possible D match to TRBD1 (5 bases). The receptor was isolated from a man aged 40-49 years with active or convalescent COVID-19. Sequences were obtained from peripheral blood. This chain's CDR3 is CASSAGGENTEAFF. As DNA, the CDR3 is TGTGCCAGCAGCGCGGGGGGGGAGAACACTGAAGCTTTCTTT.